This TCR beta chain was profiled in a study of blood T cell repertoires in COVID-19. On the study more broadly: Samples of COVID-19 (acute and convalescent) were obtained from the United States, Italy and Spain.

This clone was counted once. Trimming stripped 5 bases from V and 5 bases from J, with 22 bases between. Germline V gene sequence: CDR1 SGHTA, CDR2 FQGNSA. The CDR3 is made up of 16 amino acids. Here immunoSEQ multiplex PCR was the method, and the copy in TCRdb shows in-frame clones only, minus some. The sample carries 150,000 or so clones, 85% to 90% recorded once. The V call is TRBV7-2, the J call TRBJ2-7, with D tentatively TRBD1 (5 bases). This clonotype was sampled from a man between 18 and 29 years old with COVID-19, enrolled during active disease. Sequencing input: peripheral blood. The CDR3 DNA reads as TGTGCCAGCAGCCCCTTATCGGCAGGGTGGTCTGACGAGCAGTACTTC. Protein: CASSPLSAGWSDEQYF. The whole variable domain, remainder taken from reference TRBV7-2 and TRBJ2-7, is GAGVSQSPSNKVTEKGKDVELRCDPISGHTALYWYRQSLGQGLEFLIYFQGNSAPDKSGLPSDRFSAERTGGSVSTLTIQRTQQEDSAVYLCASSPLSAGWSDEQYFGPGTRLTVT.